These 26 T cell receptor beta chains were all obtained from the same sample, sequenced in a study of molecular identifiers for immune sequencing clone quantification. MiXCR, run by TCRdb on the PCR reads, gives a single entry per CDR3 protein. The sample has fewer than 25,000 distinct CDR3 sequences, about 20% seen once. Sequenced sample: naive CD8+ T cells from blood, with Jurkat cell RNA spiked in. The subset here: FACS-sorted CD8+CD4-CCR7+CD45RA+ naive T cells. The receptor set was obtained from a human donor in good health. Some libraries in this study had Jurkat cell RNA spiked in.

By frequency in the sample, this clonotype is medium-sized (0.01 to 0.1%). The rearrangement uses TRBV29-1 and TRBJ1-1; the D is unclear. The CDR3 runs 11 residues. Deletions cut 6 bases from V and 1 base from J, with 6 bases between. Germline CDR1 is SQVTM and CDR2 is ANQGSEA. The CDR3 spells CSVNRNTEAFF. The CDR3 region has the DNA TGCAGCGTGAACAGGAACACTGAAGCTTTCTTT. The full variable domain, its missing parts supplied by reference TRBV29-1 and TRBJ1-1, is SAVISQKPSRDICQRGTSLTIQCQVDSQVTMMFWYRQQPGQSLTLIATANQGSEATYESGFVIDKFPISRPNLTFSTLTVSNMSPEDSSIYLCSVNRNTEAFFGQGTRLTVV.

Turning to this clonotype: With a much larger clone just one base away, this may be a read error. J is TRBJ1-3 and V is TRBV4-3; D possibly corresponds to TRBD1 (6 bases). Deletions cut 4 bases from V and 4 bases from J, with 17 bases between. Germline V CDR1 and CDR2: LGHNA, YSLEER. The CDR3 extends over 16 amino acids. The CDR3 protein is CASSRDRLPVGNTIYF. In DNA form, the CDR3 reads TGCGCCAGCAGCCGAGACAGGTTACCCGTCGGAAACACCATATATTTT.

Within the sample, this clonotype is medium-sized (0.01 to 0.1%). The chain recombines TRBV4-3 with TRBJ2-1, with 8 nucleotides matching TRBD1. The V and J ends lost 2 bases and 10 bases, in that order; junction bases with no gene match: 10. From germline, CDR1 is LGHNA and CDR2 YSLEER. This CDR3 is 15 amino acids long. The CDR3 here is CASSQKYRGLVEQFF. The DNA of the CDR3 is TGCGCCAGCAGCCAAAAGTACAGGGGGTTAGTGGAGCAGTTCTTC.

This clonotype was seen many times. The V call is TRBV13, the J call TRBJ2-3; no reliable D call. The V end was cut by 4 bases, the J end by 0 bases, with 8 bases between. The CDR3 runs to 14 residues. CDR1 is PRHDT, CDR2 FYEKMQ, per germline (reference sequence). CDR3 sequence (DNA): TGTGCCAGCAGCTGGGTCCAAAGCACAGATACGCAGTATTTT. It codes for CASSWVQSTDTQYF. Combining the CDR3 with reference TRBV13 and TRBJ2-3 gives the whole variable domain AAGVIQSPRHLIKEKRETATLKCYPIPRHDTVYWYQQGPGQDPQFLISFYEKMQSDKGSIPDRFSAQQFSDYHSELNMSSLELGDSALYFCASSWVQSTDTQYFGPGTRLTVL.

V usage is TRBV5-6 and J usage is TRBJ2-2; D unresolved. The CDR3 runs to 12 residues. Trimming stripped 3 bases from V and 9 bases from J, with 9 bases between. Germline CDR1 is SGHDT and CDR2 is YYEEEE. The CDR3 loop reads CASSSGTRELFF. DNA for the CDR3: TGTGCCAGCAGCTCGGGTACCCGGGAGCTGTTTTTT.

This clonotype was counted at least ten times. The rearrangement links TRBV6-5 to TRBJ2-2; D is unresolved. Germline V CDR1 and CDR2: MNHEY, SVGAGI. V lost 2 bases, J lost 7 bases, and 8 bases lay in between. This CDR3 has 13 residues. The CDR3 DNA reads TGTGCCAGCAGTTACGTAAATCTCGGGGAGCTGTTTTTT. Residues: CASSYVNLGELFF.

On this clonotype: A much larger clone differs by one base, so this may be a read error. The chain carries TRBV6-2 or TRBV6-3 and TRBJ2-1; D gene unclear. Looked up from germline, CDR1 is MNHEY and CDR2 is SVGEGT. CDR3 length: 16 residues. The V end lost 5 bases, the J end lost 3 bases, and 17 bases lay between the germline ends. CDR3 sequence: CASSPMSGSFYNEQFF. The CDR3 nucleotides are TGTGCCAGCAGTCCTATGTCTGGAAGCTTCTACAATGAGCAGTTCTTC.

This clonotype counts as medium-sized. The chain uses TRBV29-1 and TRBJ2-7; unclear D gene. Germline V lookup: CDR1 SQVTM, CDR2 ANQGSEA. There are 13 residues in the CDR3. Trimming removed 6 bases from V and 2 bases from J, with 14 bases in between. CDR3 in DNA: TGCAGCGTCTTGAATCCGGGCCCCTACGAGCAGTACTTC. Translation gives CSVLNPGPYEQYF.

This clonotype was detected many times. This chain uses TRBV27 with TRBJ2-1; 7 bases are shared with TRBD2. Per germline, CDR1 MNHEY and CDR2 SMNVEV (reference sequence). The CDR3 loop spans 16 amino acids. Losses at the gene ends were 4 bases for V and 3 bases for J; bases not matched to a gene: 9. CDR3 coding DNA: TGTGCCAGCAGTTCGGGCGGCGGGAGCCACTACAATGAGCAGTTCTTC. Translation: CASSSGGGSHYNEQFF.

This clonotype occurred many times. This sequence joins TRBV27 and TRBJ1-5, with D perhaps matching TRBD1 (6 bases). The CDR3 loop spans 16 amino acids. Germline V CDR1 and CDR2: MNHEY, SMNVEV (reference sequence). The V end was cut by 6 bases, the J end by 2 bases, with 17 bases between. The CDR3 DNA reads as TGTGCCAGCAGCTCCCTGGGTCGGGGGCGCAATCAGCCCCAGCATTTT. Protein: CASSSLGRGRNQPQHF.

This chain connects TRBV14 to TRBJ2-7; D gene unclear. The CDR3 runs to 14 residues. V shed 1 base and J shed 6 bases, with 13 bases lying between them. Germline V gives CDR1 SGHDN, CDR2 FVKESK. The CDR3 reads CASSQVPNIPEQYF. CDR3 nucleotide sequence: TGTGCCAGCAGCCAAGTCCCAAATATACCCGAGCAGTACTTC.

This clonotype rates as medium-sized (0.01 to 0.1%). The chain employs TRBV27 and TRBJ1-4; possibly TRBD1 for D (5 bases). Germline lookup yields CDR1 MNHEY and CDR2 SMNVEV (reference sequence). The CDR3 is made up of 15 amino acids. V shed 1 base and J shed 3 bases, with 9 bases lying between them. In DNA form, the CDR3 reads TGTGCCAGCAGTTTATGGGGGTCCCCTAATGAAAAACTGTTTTTT. Protein sequence: CASSLWGSPNEKLFF.

About this clonotype itself: Possible read error: a much larger clone is one base away. The rearrangement uses TRBV14 and TRBJ2-3, with a tentative D call TRBD2 (5 bases). There are 13 residues in the CDR3. Germline CDR1 SGHDN, CDR2 FVKESK. The CDR3 loop reads CASGQVPRDWQYF. CDR3 nucleotides: TGTGCCAGCGGCCAAGTACCTCGGGATTGGCAGTATTTT.

This clonotype has only a few counts. The J gene is TRBJ2-7, the V gene TRBV2; D call uncertain. The V end was cut by 6 bases, the J end by 0 bases, with 6 bases between. The length of the CDR3 is 12 residues. Looked up from germline, CDR1 is SNHLY and CDR2 is FYNNEI. In nucleotides, the CDR3 is TGTGCCAGCAGCGGTAGCTCCTACGAGCAGTACTTC. The encoded protein is CASSGSSYEQYF.

Details on this clonotype: A much more abundant neighbour one base away suggests this may be a read error. This sequence joins TRBV7-6 and TRBJ2-7; 9 bases agree with TRBD1. Losses at the gene ends were 4 bases for V and 4 bases for J; bases not matched to a gene: 8. Per the germline V gene, CDR1 is SGHVS and CDR2 is FNYEAQ. CDR3 size: 15 residues. The CDR3 sequence is CASSYWTGVRYEQYF. Here the CDR3 DNA reads TGTGCCAGCAGCTACTGGACAGGGGTCCGGTACGAGCAGTACTTC.

This clonotype was observed many times. The V call is TRBV28, the J call TRBJ2-6, with 7 nucleotides matching TRBD1. Germline trimming cut 3 bases from V and 0 bases from J; bases unmatched to any gene: 2. Germline CDR1 and CDR2: MDHEN and SYDVKM. The CDR3 sequence is 16 residues long. CDR3 nucleotide sequence: TGTGCCAGCAGTTTCGGGACAGACTCTGGGGCCAACGTCCTGACTTTC. The encoded protein is CASSFGTDSGANVLTF.

Many counts were recorded for this clonotype. The chain joins TRBV24-1 to TRBJ2-5, with 9 bases matching TRBD1. V dropped 5 bases and J dropped 6; count of bases not matched to a gene: 6. Germline values: CDR1 KGHDR, CDR2 SFDVKD. The CDR3 runs to 14 residues. This CDR3 reads CATSGPGQGQTQYF. CDR3 nucleotide sequence: TGTGCCACCAGTGGGCCGGGACAGGGTCAGACCCAGTACTTC.

This clonotype was found many times. V and J are TRBV19 and TRBJ2-1; D is uncertain. Germline CDR1 reads LNHDA; CDR2 reads SQIVND (reference sequence). Between the trimmed V and J ends, which lost 4 bases and 0 bases, there was a span of 7 bases. The CDR3 covers 14 residues. CDR3 bases: TGTGCCAGTAGTACCGGTAGCTCCTACAATGAGCAGTTCTTC. Translation gives CASSTGSSYNEQFF.

J is TRBJ2-1 and V is TRBV6-2 or TRBV6-3; the D is unclear. The germline gives CDR1 MNHEY, CDR2 SVGEGT. The CDR3 covers 15 residues. Trimming removed 2 bases from V and 1 base from J, with 9 bases in between. In nucleotides, the CDR3 is TGTGCCAGCAGTTACGATGGGCTGTCCTACAATGAGCAGTTCTTC. Its protein product is CASSYDGLSYNEQFF.

This clonotype has just a few counts. The chain employs TRBV6-2 or TRBV6-3 and TRBJ2-7; either TRBD1 or TRBD2 may supply D (6 bases each). Trimming cost V 8 bases and J 6 bases, with 20 bases left between them. The CDR3 covers 14 residues. Germline CDR1 is MNHEY and CDR2 is SVGEGT. The CDR3 is CASLGGNDLGEQYF. The CDR3 nucleotides are TGTGCCAGCCTAGGGGGGAACGATCTCGGCGAGCAGTACTTC.

For this clonotype: This sequence may be a read error, since a much larger clone differs from it by one base. This chain connects TRBV6-2 or TRBV6-3 to TRBJ2-1; 12 nucleotides align to TRBD2. This CDR3 comprises 13 residues. Trimming cost V 9 bases and J 9 bases; bases outside gene matches: 6. Germline assignment: CDR1 MNHEY and CDR2 SVGEGT. The CDR3 DNA sequence: TGTGCCAGTGGACTAGCGGGAAACAGTGAGCAGTTCTTC. Its protein product is CASGLAGNSEQFF.

This clonotype rates as medium-sized. The V gene is TRBV4-3, the J gene TRBJ2-2, with D possibly called TRBD1 or TRBD2 (5 bases each). Per germline, CDR1 LGHNA and CDR2 YSLEER. The germline V and J ends were trimmed by 4 bases and 4 bases, with 10 bases remaining between them. This CDR3 region has 14 residues. Here the CDR3 DNA reads TGCGCCAGCAGCCGAGGGACCTCCACCGGGGAGCTGTTTTTT. Its translation is CASSRGTSTGELFF.

In this sample, this clonotype turned up a few times. This chain connects TRBV20-1 to TRBJ1-1; D is unresolved. V dropped 5 bases and J dropped 0 bases, with 10 bases sitting between them. The CDR3 consists of 13 residues. Germline CDR1 is DFQATT and CDR2 is SNEGSKA (reference sequence). CDR3 DNA: TGCAGTGCTCCCCCTCCTATGAACACTGAAGCTTTCTTT. Translated: CSAPPPMNTEAFF.

In this sample, this clonotype turned up many times. The CDR3 nucleotides are TGTGCCAGCAGGCGGACTAGCGGCTCCTACAATGAGCAGTTCTTC. It yields the protein CASRRTSGSYNEQFF. This chain links TRBV27 with TRBJ2-1, with TRBD2 matching over 10 bases. The CDR3 spans 15 residues. Germline V gene lookup returns CDR1 MNHEY and CDR2 SMNVEV (reference sequence). Trimming took 6 bases from V and 0 from J; bases not matched to a gene: 2.

This clonotype has ten or more counts. The rearrangement links TRBV29-1 to TRBJ2-1; weak D call: TRBD2 (6 bases). This CDR3 contains 15 residues. Germline CDR1 reads SQVTM; CDR2 reads ANQGSEA. V shed 2 bases and J shed 1 base, with 12 bases lying between them. The CDR3 coding sequence is TGCAGCGTTGAATTGTGGGGGGTTTCCTACAATGAGCAGTTCTTC. Protein: CSVELWGVSYNEQFF.

This clonotype was counted many times. CDR3 in amino acids: CSARAPNTGELFF. The CDR3 coding sequence is TGCAGTGCTAGAGCACCGAACACCGGGGAGCTGTTTTTT. The chain employs TRBV20-1 and TRBJ2-2; D not resolved. Deletions cut 1 base from V and 0 bases from J, with 3 bases between. CDR1 is DFQATT and CDR2 is SNEGSKA in the germline V gene (reference sequence). The CDR3 loop spans 13 amino acids.